Reported below is one T cell receptor (beta chain). Its antigen remains unknown. This entry comes from a study of cytomegalovirus exposure and HLA in healthy donors. Amplification used 60 Vbeta primers and 13 Jbeta primers. The method was immunoSEQ multiplex PCR; TCRdb's version includes in-frame clones alone and lacks a portion of them. The sample includes approximately 200,000 clones, 60% to 80% seen only once; the top ten take 1.5% to 2%. The J segment lost 5 bases and the V segment lost 0 bases, leaving 4 bases of the junction unmatched. Germline CDR1 SGDLS, CDR2 YYNGEE. The CDR3 length is 15 residues. Findings and limits, study-wide: The study carried out a later analysis of TCR beta sequences. It associated some 18,000 of them with specific HLA alleles at a false discovery rate of 0.05. Later analysis showed TCR association rates varying by HLA locus, highest for DRB1 and lowest for HLA-C.

This chain joins TRBV9 and TRBJ2-5; 10 positions match TRBD1. The sequenced sample was PBMCs. The origin of this receptor is a man aged 18 to 29 in good health and CMV-seronegative. This chain's CDR3 is CASSVDWGQGETQYF. CDR3 sequence (DNA): TGTGCCAGCAGCGTAGATTGGGGACAGGGGGAGACCCAGTACTTC.